This T cell receptor beta chain was captured by sequencing in a study of T-cell reconstitution after alpha-beta-depleted transplantation in children. This clonotype has at least ten counts. TCRbeta library preparation incorporated unique molecular identifiers. TCRdb processed the PCR reads anew with MiXCR; each CDR3 protein has one entry. The sample carries 100,000 to 120,000 distinct CDR3 sequences, 5.5% to 7% recorded once. The V gene's germline CDR1 is MNHEY and CDR2 SVGEGT. The CDR3 covers 16 residues. Unmatched junction bases numbered 11, after V lost 6 bases and J lost 5 bases. V gene TRBV6-2 or TRBV6-3 combines with J gene TRBJ2-1; the match to TRBD2 covers 9 bases. The source material was PBMCs, mostly from graft donor cells, sampled 360 days after TCRalphabeta/CD19-depleted stem cell transplant. The origin of this receptor is a male patient aged 2 to 10 who had a stem cell transplant for acute lymphoblastic leukemia, so the T cells may come from the graft donor. CDR3 coding DNA: TGTGCCAGCAGCACCTTCCGCGGGGGGGCCGACAATGAGCAGTTCTTC. Its protein product is CASSTFRGGADNEQFF.